One sample yielded the 28 T cell receptor beta chains listed below, sequenced in a study of cytomegalovirus exposure and HLA in healthy donors. A multiplex PCR was run with 60 Vbeta primers and 13 Jbeta primers. The data were produced by immunoSEQ multiplex PCR, yet TCRdb's version contains in-frame clones alone and is incomplete. The table includes roughly 130,000 clones, approximately 65% detected once. The sequenced material came from PBMCs. These receptors all come from a man aged 18-30 years in good health and CMV-seronegative.

The genes are TRBV28 and TRBJ1-5, with D possibly matching TRBD1 (5 bases). V lost 5 bases to trimming and J lost 7 bases, with 12 bases between them. Germline V gene lookup returns CDR1 MDHEN and CDR2 SYDVKM. The length of the CDR3 is 13 residues. CDR3 coding DNA: TGTGCCAGCAGTGCCGTCACAGGCCAGCCCCAGCATTTT. This encodes CASSAVTGQPQHF.

The count of this clone is one. The chain carries TRBV5-1 and TRBJ2-7; a weak D match, TRBD1 (6 bases). V was shortened by 3 bases and J by 3 bases, with 13 bases between the two germline ends. Germline CDR1 and CDR2: SGHRS and YFSETQ. CDR3 length equals 14 residues. This CDR3 reads CASSSEQGSYEQYF. DNA of the CDR3: TGCGCCAGCAGCTCGGAACAGGGTAGCTACGAGCAGTACTTC.

The gene calls are TRBV5-1 and TRBJ1-2, with 7 bases aligning to TRBD1. Germline V gene lookup returns CDR1 SGHRS and CDR2 YFSETQ. CDR3 length equals 15 residues. V gave up 4 bases and J gave up 2 bases; unmatched junction bases: 8. In DNA form, the CDR3 reads TGCGCCAGCAGCAACCTCCGGGACAGCAACTATGGCTACACCTTC. Protein: CASSNLRDSNYGYTF.

The V and J genes are TRBV19 and TRBJ2-1; 10 positions match TRBD2. The V gene end was trimmed by 5 bases and the J gene end by 0 bases; junction bases not matched to a gene: 4. The germline V gene encodes CDR1 LNHDA and CDR2 SQIVND (reference sequence). The CDR3 runs 16 residues. In DNA, the CDR3 is TGTGCCAGTAGTCTCCCTAGCGGGAGCTCCTACAATGAGCAGTTCTTC. Its translation: CASSLPSGSSYNEQFF.

This chain links TRBV19 with TRBJ2-7; tentatively, D is TRBD2 (5 bases). The CDR3 contains 13 residues. The germline gives CDR1 LNHDA, CDR2 SQIVND (reference sequence). The V end lost 4 bases, the J end lost 4 bases, and 11 bases lay between the germline ends. The CDR3 is CASSTGSGYEQYF. In DNA, the CDR3 is TGTGCCAGTAGTACGGGGTCCGGGTACGAGCAGTACTTC.

This sequence joins TRBV27 and TRBJ1-1, with D perhaps matching TRBD1 (6 bases). The CDR3 loop spans 13 amino acids. Germline loops: CDR1 MNHEY, CDR2 SMNVEV (reference sequence). Trimming cost V 2 bases and J 7 bases, with 11 bases left between them. The CDR3 sequence is CASSLSRGSEAFF. The DNA for the CDR3 is TGTGCCAGCAGTTTAAGCAGGGGTAGTGAAGCTTTCTTT.

The chain employs TRBV18 and TRBJ1-5; TRBD1 aligns across 9 bases. V gave up 3 bases and J gave up 5 bases; unmatched junction bases: 5. Germline V CDR1 and CDR2: KGHSH, LQKENI. This CDR3 spans 15 amino acids. In DNA form, the CDR3 reads TGTGCCAGCTCACCGACAGGGGGTATGGATCAGCCCCAGCATTTT. This sequence encodes CASSPTGGMDQPQHF.

CDR3 DNA sequence: TGTGCCAGCAGCCAAGATATCAGAAGTACGCAGTACTTC. Protein sequence: CASSQDIRSTQYF. The chain recombines TRBV14 with TRBJ2-5; D not resolved. The germline CDR1 and CDR2 sequences are SGHDN and FVKESK. The CDR3 has 13 amino acids. The V end lost 0 bases, the J end lost 11 bases, and 13 bases lay between the germline ends.

This clone was detected only once. This chain connects TRBV9 to TRBJ2-1, with a possible D match to TRBD2 (6 bases). Trimming pared 1 base from V and 4 bases from J, leaving 24 bases between. There are 19 residues in the CDR3. The germline V gene has CDR1 SGDLS and CDR2 YYNGEE. In DNA form, the CDR3 reads TGTGCCAGCAGCGTACCCCACCTCGCGAGGGAGGCGAGTTACAATGAGCAGTTCTTC. It encodes CASSVPHLAREASYNEQFF.

The rearrangement links TRBV6-1 to TRBJ1-4, with a tentative D call TRBD1 (6 bases). The CDR3 contains 13 residues. The germline gives CDR1 MNHNS, CDR2 SASEGT. Trimming left V 2 bases short and J 10 bases short, with 11 bases between. CDR3 sequence: CASSEIRDTKLFF. The CDR3 DNA sequence: TGTGCCAGCAGTGAAATTCGGGACACAAAACTGTTTTTT.

There are a few counts of this clone. This sequence joins TRBV9 and TRBJ2-1, with TRBD2 matching over 8 bases. Losses at the gene ends were 0 bases for V and 7 bases for J; bases not matched to a gene: 12. CDR1 and CDR2 (germline): SGDLS, YYNGEE. The CDR3 is 17 residues long. The CDR3 DNA sequence: TGTGCCAGCAGCGTAGTTAGCGGGGTAGTTCCGTATAATGAGCAGTTCTTC. Its protein is CASSVVSGVVPYNEQFF.

V and J are TRBV11-3 and TRBJ1-1; the D gene is possibly TRBD1 (5 bases). Germline lookup yields CDR1 SGHNT and CDR2 YENEEA. The CDR3 covers 15 residues. V was clipped by 1 base and J by 0 bases, with 9 bases between them. The CDR3: CASSLVTDMNTEAFF. The CDR3 nucleotides read TGTGCCAGCAGCTTAGTGACAGACATGAACACTGAAGCTTTCTTT.

This clone was found a few times. V and J are TRBV7-2 and TRBJ2-7; D might be TRBD2 (5 bases). With 3 bases removed from V and 2 bases from J, the gap between germline ends came to 11 bases. There are 14 residues in the CDR3. CDR1 is SGHTA and CDR2 is FQGNSA in the germline V gene. The CDR3 DNA reads TGTGCCAGCAGCTTTCAACTAGGGCCCTACGAGCAGTACTTC. It translates to CASSFQLGPYEQYF.

This chain uses TRBV7-9 with TRBJ2-2; D is uncertain. Germline-derived CDR1 and CDR2 are SEHNR and FQNEAQ (reference sequence). This CDR3 comprises 15 residues. Trimming stripped 1 base from V and 2 bases from J, with 8 bases between. Here the CDR3 reads CASSLDDTNTGELFF. The CDR3 DNA reads TGTGCCAGCAGCTTAGATGACACAAACACCGGGGAGCTGTTTTTT.

The V gene is TRBV30, the J gene TRBJ1-5, with TRBD1 identical over 9 bases. CDR1 and CDR2 from the germline V gene are GTSNPN and SVGIG (reference sequence). CDR3 length equals 14 residues. After removal of 4 bases from V and 4 bases from J, the junction contained 5 bases not matched to a gene. The CDR3 DNA follows: TGTGCCTGGACAGAGGGACAGGGTAATCAGCCCCAGCATTTT. It yields the protein CAWTEGQGNQPQHF. Full variable domain (remainder filled in from reference TRBV30 and TRBJ1-5): SQTIHQWPATLVQPVGSPLSLECTVEGTSNPNLYWYRQAAGRGLQLLFYSVGIGQISSEVPQNLSASRPQDRQFILSSKKLLLSDSGFYLCAWTEGQGNQPQHFGDGTRLSIL.

The chain uses TRBV6-5 and TRBJ1-5, with unresolved D. V lost 4 bases and J 3 bases, leaving 7 bases between the germline ends. Germline V gene sequence: CDR1 MNHEY, CDR2 SVGAGI. This CDR3 region has 13 residues. The CDR3 is CASSLSDNQPQHF. Written as DNA, the CDR3 is TGTGCCAGCAGTTTGTCAGACAATCAGCCCCAGCATTTT.

This clone was counted a few times. This CDR3 is CASSVGQGSLREKLFF. The CDR3 DNA sequence: TGTGCCAGCAGTGTCGGACAGGGGTCCCTCAGAGAAAAACTGTTTTTT. The chain carries TRBV6-1 and TRBJ1-4, with 9 bases fitting TRBD1. Germline CDR1 is MNHNS and CDR2 is SASEGT. V shed 4 bases, J shed 8 bases, and the junction held 11 bases outside the gene matches. The CDR3 totals 16 residues.

V gene TRBV27 combines with J gene TRBJ2-6; possibly TRBD1 for D (5 bases). The germline V gene has CDR1 MNHEY and CDR2 SMNVEV (reference sequence). This CDR3 region has 15 residues. Trimming pared 1 base from V and 2 bases from J, leaving 6 bases between. In nucleotides, the CDR3 is TGTGCCAGCAGTTTATTAGGGGCTGGGGCCAACGTCCTGACTTTC. Its translation: CASSLLGAGANVLTF.

This clone was seen only a few times. The V and J genes are TRBV19 and TRBJ1-5, with no clear D. CDR1 LNHDA and CDR2 SQIVND come from the germline V gene (reference sequence). The CDR3 totals 16 residues. V lost 1 base, J lost 2 bases, and 12 bases lay in between. The DNA of the CDR3 is TGTGCCAGTAGTATAGGGAGGGATCGGGGCAATCAGCCCCAGCATTTT. It encodes CASSIGRDRGNQPQHF.

The gene calls are TRBV5-1 and TRBJ2-1, with D possibly matching TRBD2 (5 bases). Germline V CDR1 and CDR2: SGHRS, YFSETQ. There are 14 residues in the CDR3. Trimming removed 4 bases from V and 6 bases from J, with 14 bases in between. The CDR3 sequence: CASSVSGITNEQFF. CDR3 in DNA: TGCGCCAGCAGCGTCTCCGGGATAACCAATGAGCAGTTCTTC. The full variable domain, with the rest looked up from reference TRBV5-1 and TRBJ2-1, is KAGVTQTPRYLIKTRGQQVTLSCSPISGHRSVSWYQQTPGQGLQFLFEYFSETQRNKGNFPGRFSGRQFSNSRSEMNVSTLELGDSALYLCASSVSGITNEQFFGPGTRLTVL.

The chain uses TRBV5-6 and TRBJ2-7; possible D gene TRBD1, 6 bases. Trimming pared 4 bases from V and 3 bases from J, leaving 11 bases between. Per germline, CDR1 SGHDT and CDR2 YYEEEE. This CDR3 is 13 amino acids long. Here the CDR3 reads CASSLGHLYEQYF. CDR3 sequence (DNA): TGTGCCAGCAGCCTGGGACACCTCTACGAGCAGTACTTC. Full variable domain (remainder filled in from reference TRBV5-6 and TRBJ2-7): DAGVTQSPTHLIKTRGQQVTLRCSPKSGHDTVSWYQQALGQGPQFIFQYYEEEERQRGNFPDRFSGHQFPNYSSELNVNALLLGDSALYLCASSLGHLYEQYFGPGTRLTVT.

This clone occurred a few times. The chain uses TRBV4-2 and TRBJ1-5; no firm D call. This CDR3 is built from 15 residues. Looked up from germline, CDR1 is LGHNA and CDR2 is YNFKEQ. V lost 0 bases and J 10 bases, leaving 16 bases between the germline ends. CDR3 protein: CASSQEGAPDSPQHF. In DNA, the CDR3 is TGTGCCAGCAGCCAAGAAGGAGCCCCGGATTCACCCCAGCATTTT.

This clone occurred once. The chain uses TRBV4-1 and TRBJ2-3; 11 nucleotides align to TRBD2. Looked up from germline, CDR1 is MGHRA and CDR2 is YSYEKL. The CDR3 runs 15 residues. V shed 4 bases and J 4 bases; nucleotides not matched to a gene: 4. CDR3 sequence: CASSLTSGGPDTQYF. For the CDR3, the DNA is TGCGCCAGCAGCCTTACTAGCGGGGGCCCAGATACGCAGTATTTT.

The chain is built from TRBV5-1 and TRBJ2-5; TRBD2 is a possible D gene (5 bases). V was clipped by 0 bases and J by 2 bases, with 17 bases between them. CDR3 length: 17 amino acids. The germline gives CDR1 SGHRS, CDR2 YFSETQ. DNA of the CDR3: TGCGCCAGCAGCTTGGGTGGCGGGCATAACTCACAAGAGACCCAGTACTTC. Translation gives CASSLGGGHNSQETQYF.

The chain couples TRBV9 to TRBJ2-3; 7 nucleotides match TRBD1. V gave up 4 bases and J gave up 2 bases; unmatched junction bases: 10. The CDR3 loop spans 16 amino acids. Germline V CDR1 and CDR2: SGDLS, YYNGEE. The CDR3: CASSLEGARDTDTQYF. In nucleotides, the CDR3 is TGTGCCAGCAGCCTAGAGGGGGCGAGAGACACAGATACGCAGTATTTT. Drawing the rest from reference TRBV9 and TRBJ2-3, the complete variable domain is DSGVTQTPKHLITATGQRVTLRCSPRSGDLSVYWYQQSLDQGLQFLIQYYNGEERAKGNILERFSAQQFPDLHSELNLSSLELGDSALYFCASSLEGARDTDTQYFGPGTRLTVL.

The rearrangement joins TRBV7-2 to TRBJ2-2; TRBD2 matches 7 bases. Losses at the gene ends were 1 base for V and 5 bases for J; bases not matched to a gene: 7. CDR3 length equals 16 residues. CDR1 is SGHTA, CDR2 FQGNSA, per germline. The CDR3 is CASSLDGAGDTGELFF. Here the CDR3 DNA reads TGTGCCAGCAGCTTAGATGGGGCGGGGGATACCGGGGAGCTGTTTTTT.

The rearrangement joins TRBV5-6 to TRBJ1-3; TRBD1 might be the D (6 bases). V shed 4 bases and J shed 2 bases, with 10 bases lying between them. Germline CDR1 and CDR2: SGHDT and YYEEEE. The CDR3 sequence is 14 residues long. The CDR3 spells CASSVTGPGNTIYF. CDR3 sequence (DNA): TGTGCCAGCAGCGTCACAGGGCCTGGAAACACCATATATTTT.

The chain carries TRBV18 and TRBJ2-3; D is possibly TRBD2 (7 bases). The CDR3 covers 13 residues. The V gene lost 6 bases and the J gene lost 7 bases, with 14 bases spanning the gap. Germline lookup yields CDR1 KGHSH and CDR2 LQKENI. The CDR3 nucleotides are TGTGCCAGCTCCGAGGGGGGGCTGAATACGCAGTATTTT. Encoded protein: CASSEGGLNTQYF.